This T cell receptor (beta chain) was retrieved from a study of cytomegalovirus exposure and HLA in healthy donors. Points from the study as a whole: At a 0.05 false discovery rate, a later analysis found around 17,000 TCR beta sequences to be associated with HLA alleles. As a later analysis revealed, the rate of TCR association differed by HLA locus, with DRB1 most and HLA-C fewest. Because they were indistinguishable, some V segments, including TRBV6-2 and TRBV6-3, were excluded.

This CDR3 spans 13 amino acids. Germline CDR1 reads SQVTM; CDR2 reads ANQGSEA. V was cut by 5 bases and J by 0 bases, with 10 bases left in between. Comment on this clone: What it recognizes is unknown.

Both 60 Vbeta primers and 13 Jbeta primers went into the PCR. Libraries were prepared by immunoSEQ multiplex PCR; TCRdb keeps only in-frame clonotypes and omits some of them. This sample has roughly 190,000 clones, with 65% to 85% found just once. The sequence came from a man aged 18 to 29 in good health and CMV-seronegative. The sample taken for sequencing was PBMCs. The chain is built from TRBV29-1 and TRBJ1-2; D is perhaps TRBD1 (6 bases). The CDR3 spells CSVSGVANYGYTF. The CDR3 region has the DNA TGCAGCGTTTCAGGGGTAGCTAACTATGGCTACACCTTC.